The clone carrying this TCR beta chain was observed a few times. These data come from a study of PD-1 blockade in classical Hodgkin lymphoma. Time point specified: cycle 4 day 1 (C4D1), after six to seven weeks of nivolumab. Every one of the patients relapsed after autologous stem cell transplantation (brentuximab vedotin exposure was variable). Clones were sequenced by immunoSEQ multiplex PCR, and TCRdb holds only the in-frame ones, with some missing. The sample carries about 51,000 clones, about 80% recorded once. Germline values: CDR1 SGHDN, CDR2 FVKESK. With 4 bases clipped from V and 5 bases from J, the junction kept 5 bases outside the gene matches. The CDR3 covers 14 residues.

The rearrangement links TRBV14 to TRBJ1-1; TRBD1 agrees at 9 bases. This clonotype was sampled from a human donor with classical Hodgkin lymphoma. The sequencing used peripheral blood mononuclear cells (PBMCs), collected before the fourth cycle of nivolumab. CDR3 in amino acids: CASSPQGARTEAFF. For the CDR3, the DNA is TGTGCCAGCAGCCCACAGGGGGCGCGGACTGAAGCTTTCTTT.